This T cell receptor beta chain was obtained from a study of T cell responses to AZD1222 COVID-19 vaccine. General observations from the study: Donors in the cohort were predominantly white British and more often female, and clonal diversity was possibly underestimated.

A word on this clone: Its antigen is not known.

The CDR3 has 14 residues. Germline V gene sequence: CDR1 SGHDN, CDR2 FVKESK. V lost 1 base, J lost 4 bases, and 11 bases lay in between. TCRdb's table, derived via immunoSEQ multiplex PCR, lists solely in-frame clones and lacks some. The data show roughly 180,000 clones, more than 85% seen once. The specimen comprised peripheral blood, sampled 28 days after the second AZD1222 dose. The chain has TRBV14 and TRBJ2-7; D remains unclear. The TCR sequence derives from an adult who received the AZD1222 COVID-19 vaccine. For the CDR3, the DNA is TGTGCCAGCAGCCAAGGGATCCTGCGGTACGAGCAGTACTTC. It is translated as CASSQGILRYEQYF. Full variable domain (outside the CDR3, taken from reference TRBV14 and TRBJ2-7): EAGVTQFPSHSVIEKGQTVTLRCDPISGHDNLYWYRRVMGKEIKFLLHFVKESKQDESGMPNNRFLAERTGGTYSTLKVQPAELEDSGVYFCASSQGILRYEQYFGPGTRLTVT.